The rows below give T cell receptor beta chains drawn from one sample of a study of HIV-infected patients and healthy controls. Using its own MiXCR run on the 5' RACE reads, TCRdb lists one record per CDR3 protein. Of several thousand distinct CDR3 sequences in the sample, approximately 8% are singletons; the top ten hold roughly 32%. The source material was blood, sampled before antiretroviral therapy. These receptors came from an adult with HIV infection. The donor label of this sample is uncertain. Each CDR3 is given with its conserved first and last residue. The D gene is left open where the match is weak. The size of a clone is reported for some rows only, either as once, few or many, or as a class for expanded clones.

TRBJ2-1	TRBV20-1	many	-	TGCAGTGCTAGACTGGGACTCTACAATGAGCAGTTCTTC	CSARLGLYNEQFF
TRBJ2-5	TRBV12-3/TRBV12-4	many	-	TGTGCCAGCAGTGTAGTAAAAGAGACCCAGTACTTC	CASSVVKETQYF
TRBJ1-2	TRBV7-2	many	-	TGTGCCAGCAGCGCGGACGGGGGAACCTATGGCTACACCTTC	CASSADGGTYGYTF
TRBJ1-1	TRBV7-7	-	-	TGTGCTAGCAGCCAAAGACCGTACACTGAAGCTTTCTTT	CASSQRPYTEAFF
TRBJ2-5	TRBV12-3/TRBV12-4	-	TRBD2	TGTGCCAGCAGTTTAGGCGGGGGGCAGTTAGGAGAGACCCAGTACTTC	CASSLGGGQLGETQYF
TRBJ2-3	TRBV20-1	many	TRBD2	TGCAGTGCTAGAGGCCTGACTAGCGCTAGCACAGATACGCAGTATTTT	CSARGLTSASTDTQYF
TRBJ2-5	TRBV27	medium-sized	TRBD2	TGTGCCAGCGGGAGGGTGCAAGAGACCCAGTACTTC	CASGRVQETQYF
TRBJ2-7	TRBV13	many	-	TGTGCCAGCAGCCAAGGGCCGGACGAGCAGTACTTC	CASSQGPDEQYF
TRBJ2-7	TRBV30	many	-	TGTGCCTGGAGCTTACAAGGCTACGAGCAGTACTTC	CAWSLQGYEQYF
TRBJ1-4	TRBV4-2	many	-	TGTGCCAGCAGCCCTAAACCCAGACCGGCAGGGCAAGAAAAACTGTTTTTT	CASSPKPRPAGQEKLFF
TRBJ1-2	TRBV6-2/TRBV6-3	-	-	TGTGCCAGCAGACAACTCTCGGGGCAGGGGAGCTATGGCTACACCTTC	CASRQLSGQGSYGYTF
TRBJ1-6	TRBV7-9	-	-	TGTGCCAGCAGCTTAGTGAATTCACCCCTCCACTTT	CASSLVNSPLHF
TRBJ2-3	TRBV9	few	-	TGTGCCAGCAGCCCTGGCATGGGAGCGGGCGCCAGCACAGATACGCAGTATTTT	CASSPGMGAGASTDTQYF
TRBJ2-1	TRBV19	once	TRBD1	TGTGCCAGTAAGGGACAGGGTTACAATGAGCAGTTCTTC	CASKGQGYNEQFF
TRBJ2-5	TRBV20-1	many	TRBD1	TGCAGTGGAGTAAACAGGGGCGCTAGAGAGACCCAGTACTTC	CSGVNRGARETQYF
TRBJ1-6	TRBV10-3	medium-sized	-	TGTGCCATCAGTTGGGACCCGAAGAGGTCACCCCTCCACTTT	CAISWDPKRSPLHF
TRBJ2-2	TRBV20-1	medium-sized	TRBD2	TGCAGTGCTAGAAAAGCGGGAGGGCCGGACACCGGGGAGCTGTTTTTT	CSARKAGGPDTGELFF
TRBJ2-5	TRBV4-1	many	TRBD1	TGCGCCAGCAGCCAATACCAAAGACATGGGGACAGGGAAGAGACCCAGTACTTC	CASSQYQRHGDREETQYF
TRBJ2-1	TRBV19	many	TRBD2	TGTGCCAGTAGTATTAGCGGGAGTTCCTACAATGAGCAGTTCTTC	CASSISGSSYNEQFF
TRBJ2-2	TRBV5-4	many	TRBD2	TGTGCCAGCAGCTCCCATAGCGGGGGGGCCCGGGAGCTGTTTTTT	CASSSHSGGARELFF
TRBJ2-1	TRBV5-6	medium-sized	-	TGTGCCAGCAGCCCATGGGGGGTCTACAATGAGCAGTTCTTC	CASSPWGVYNEQFF
TRBJ2-3	TRBV5-4	many	-	TGTGCCAGCTGCGCGGTCAGATGCACAGATACGCAGTATTTT	CASCAVRCTDTQYF
TRBJ2-5	TRBV5-5	many	-	TGTGCCAGCAGCTCGAAGGAAGAGACCCAGTACTTC	CASSSKEETQYF
TRBJ1-2	TRBV6-6	many	TRBD1	TGTGCCAGCTCTGACAGGGGGAACTATGGCTACACCTTC	CASSDRGNYGYTF
TRBJ1-4	TRBV15	many	-	TGTGCCACCAGCCCCGGGACGCAGAATGAAAAACTGTTTTTT	CATSPGTQNEKLFF
TRBJ2-7	TRBV7-9	many	-	TGTGCCAGCAGGTTAGGTGACGGGACCTACGAGCAGTACTTC	CASRLGDGTYEQYF
TRBJ2-3	TRBV7-9	many	-	TGTGCCAGCAGCTTAACGGGAAAGCATGATACGCAGTATTTT	CASSLTGKHDTQYF
TRBJ2-2	TRBV5-4	-	-	TGTGCCAGCACCCGGCGGGGCAGCCGGGCCGGGGAGCTGTTTTTT	CASTRRGSRAGELFF
TRBJ2-1	TRBV11-3	many	-	TGTGCCAGCAGCCCCCGAGGCTCCTACAATGAGCAGTTCTTC	CASSPRGSYNEQFF
TRBJ1-1	TRBV18	-	-	TGTGCCAGCTCACCCACCGGGGAGGGTGAAGCTTTCTTT	CASSPTGEGEAFF
TRBJ2-1	TRBV12-3/TRBV12-4	many	-	TGTGCCAGCAGTTTACAAGTGGGGAATGAGCAGTTCTTC	CASSLQVGNEQFF
TRBJ2-3	TRBV7-9	many	-	TGTGCCAGCAGCCTCCGACTAGACACAGATACGCAGTATTTT	CASSLRLDTDTQYF
TRBJ1-5	TRBV20-1	many	-	TGCAGTGCCCGACAGGAGCCATATCAGCCCCAGCATTTT	CSARQEPYQPQHF
TRBJ1-1	TRBV7-9	medium-sized	-	TGTGCCAGCAGCTCATGGACAGCGAAGAACACTGAAGCTTTCTTT	CASSSWTAKNTEAFF
TRBJ1-4	TRBV4-1	medium-sized	TRBD1	TGCGCCAGCATGGACAGGGGAGGAGAAAAACTGTTTTTT	CASMDRGGEKLFF
TRBJ1-2	TRBV7-9	many	TRBD1	TGTGCCAGCAGCCCACCGACAGGGAGGCCGGATGGCTACACCTTC	CASSPPTGRPDGYTF
TRBJ2-3	TRBV20-1	many	TRBD2	TGCAGTGCTAGAGGGCCTACTAGCGAGGGAGGTATGGTCACAGATACGCAGTATTTT	CSARGPTSEGGMVTDTQYF
TRBJ1-1	TRBV29-1	many	-	TGCAGCGTTGAAGAGCGTGCGGCGGGCACTGAAGCTTTCTTT	CSVEERAAGTEAFF
TRBJ2-3	TRBV28	medium-sized	-	TGTGCCAGCAGCCGACCCGGCCGACTAGTAGTGGATACGCAGTATTTT	CASSRPGRLVVDTQYF
TRBJ2-6	TRBV5-1	-	-	TGCGCCAGCTATCCCAGGGGGGCTGGGGCCAACGTCCTGACTTTC	CASYPRGAGANVLTF
TRBJ2-3	TRBV2	-	TRBD2	TGTGCCAGCAGTGAGGCACTAGCGAAGGCGCAGTATTTT	CASSEALAKAQYF
TRBJ1-1	TRBV6-6	few	-	TGTGCCAGCAGTTACTCTCCGGAGGAGAACACTGAAGCTTTCTTT	CASSYSPEENTEAFF
TRBJ1-2	TRBV20-1	many	-	TGCAGTGTCAGGGAGGGGCCCGGCTATGGCTACACCTTC	CSVREGPGYGYTF
TRBJ1-2	TRBV7-2	few	-	TGTGCCAGCAGCTTAGCTAAGTTAAATCCCCTCGTCGTTAACTATGGCTACACCTTC	CASSLAKLNPLVVNYGYTF
TRBJ1-1	TRBV2	few	TRBD1	TGTGCCAGCAGTTCACAGGGGGCGACTGAAGCTTTCTTT	CASSSQGATEAFF
TRBJ1-1	TRBV29-1	many	-	TGCAGCGTGTTTACTCCTAGGGGCCCGGGCACTGAAGCTTTCTTT	CSVFTPRGPGTEAFF
TRBJ2-1	TRBV6-2/TRBV6-3	many	-	TGTGCCAGCAGTTGGGGCCTCTCGGGCGGAGGGGGTGATGAGCAGTTCTTC	CASSWGLSGGGGDEQFF
TRBJ2-5	TRBV10-1	-	-	TGCGCCCCCTATCGACAGGAGCAAGAGACCCAGTACTTC	CAPYRQEQETQYF
TRBJ1-2	TRBV28	-	-	TGTGCCAGCACACCCCCGGCGGGGGGTAACTATGGCTACACCTTC	CASTPPAGGNYGYTF
TRBJ1-1	TRBV10-3	many	-	TGTGCCATCAGTGGTCAGGGGAGGAGCACTGAAGCTTTCTTT	CAISGQGRSTEAFF
TRBJ2-5	TRBV11-3	-	TRBD2	TGTGCCAGCAGCCGTCAAGCGGGGGCCCGGGAGACCCAGTACTTC	CASSRQAGARETQYF
TRBJ1-6	TRBV28	few	-	TGTGCCAGCAGTTTACCGGGTAGAGGGAACTCACCCCTCCACTTT	CASSLPGRGNSPLHF
TRBJ2-7	TRBV28	-	TRBD1	TGTGCCAGCAGTTTATTACTCCCGGGACAGGGGGGCGAGCAGTACTTC	CASSLLLPGQGGEQYF
TRBJ1-3	TRBV20-1	-	-	TGCAGTGCTCGGACGCCTGGAAACACCATATATTTT	CSARTPGNTIYF
TRBJ1-1	TRBV7-8	many	-	TGTGCCAGCAGCCACCCGGCCCCATCGGATTTCTTT	CASSHPAPSDFF
TRBJ2-2	TRBV15	many	TRBD2	TGTGCCACCAGCAGAGATTTGCGGGAGGTCGGGGAGCTGTTTTTT	CATSRDLREVGELFF
TRBJ2-3	TRBV29-1	-	-	TGCAGCGCATTGTATGGAGATACGCAGTATTTT	CSALYGDTQYF
TRBJ2-1	TRBV5-6	many	-	TGTGCCAGCAGCTTGGTTCAGAGCTCCTACAATGAGCAGTTCTTC	CASSLVQSSYNEQFF
TRBJ1-2	TRBV12-3/TRBV12-4	many	-	TGTGCCAGCAGTTTAATGCAGGGAGACTATGGCTACACCTTC	CASSLMQGDYGYTF